These 23 T cell receptor beta chains were sequenced from one sample in a study of regulatory T cells in long-lasting Graves disease. The sample's time point: newly diagnosed GD, antithyroid drugs for less than 3 months. The TCR library was made from RNA that had been extracted from PBMCs in TRIzol. To make TCR beta libraries, researchers used iRepertoire HTBI primers and Arm-PCR of CDR3 regions. TCRdb reprocessed the multiplex PCR reads with MiXCR, giving one entry per CDR3 protein. The sample has approximately 400,000 distinct CDR3 sequences, roughly 12% seen once. The same data also went into a second study, on T cells in Graves' hyperthyroidism and ophthalmopathy.

Here the sequenced sample was peripheral blood mononuclear cells (PBMCs), taken at new diagnosis, from a patient treated with antithyroid drugs. These receptors all stem from a woman between 18 and 29 years old with Graves disease.

On this clonotype: This may arise from a read error, as a much more abundant clone is one base away. This sequence joins TRBV11-1 and TRBJ2-1, with 12 bases matching TRBD2. This CDR3 region has 18 residues. Germline assignment: CDR1 SGHAT and CDR2 FQDESV (reference sequence). The CDR3 region is CASSLDGLAGFSYNEQFF. DNA for the CDR3: TGCGCCAGCAGCTTGGACGGACTAGCGGGATTCTCCTACAATGAGCAGTTCTTC.

V and J are TRBV20-1 and TRBJ2-7; D is perhaps TRBD1 or TRBD2 (6 bases each). Trimming left V 6 bases short and J 5 bases short, with 20 bases between. The CDR3 runs 14 residues. The germline gives CDR1 DFQATT, CDR2 SNEGSKA (reference sequence). Here the CDR3 DNA reads TGCAGTGCCAGCAGGGGACTCAGCTGGGACGAGCAGTACTTC. Encoded protein: CSASRGLSWDEQYF.

Many counts were recorded for this clonotype. The CDR3 DNA reads as TGTGCCAGCAGCCCGCCGGGGAATACGCAGTATTTT. Protein: CASSPPGNTQYF. The J gene is TRBJ2-3, the V gene TRBV7-9; tentatively, D is TRBD2 (5 bases). The germline V and J ends were trimmed by 5 bases and 7 bases, with 10 bases remaining between them. This CDR3 spans 12 amino acids. Germline V lookup: CDR1 SEHNR, CDR2 FQNEAQ (reference sequence). Based on the CDR3 plus reference TRBV7-9 and TRBJ2-3, the full variable domain is DTGVSQNPRHKITKRGQNVTFRCDPISEHNRLYWYRQTLGQGPEFLTYFQNEAQLEKSRLLSDRFSAERPKGSFSTLEIQRTEQGDSAMYLCASSPPGNTQYFGPGTRLTVL.

This clonotype has only a few counts. This rearrangement joins TRBV19 to TRBJ1-2, with 7 bases matching TRBD1. Germline V gene data show CDR1 as LNHDA and CDR2 as SQIVND (reference sequence). This CDR3 has 15 residues. V dropped 5 bases and J dropped 3; count of bases not matched to a gene: 9. The CDR3 here is CASSPGQFFDYGYTF. In DNA, the CDR3 is TGTGCCAGTAGTCCGGGACAGTTCTTTGACTATGGCTACACCTTC.

This clonotype appeared many times. The chain joins TRBV6-1 to TRBJ1-5; D unresolved. Germline CDR1 reads MNHNS; CDR2 reads SASEGT. Deletions cut 3 bases from V and 2 bases from J, with 8 bases between. The CDR3 contains 14 residues. Here the CDR3 DNA reads TGTGCCAGCAGTGACCTTCTCGGCAATCAGCCCCAGCATTTT. This encodes CASSDLLGNQPQHF.

This clonotype appeared many times. The DNA of the CDR3 is TGTGCCAGCAGCCAAGTGGGCGGGAGTGGTTACGGCGAGCAGTACTTC. Its translation: CASSQVGGSGYGEQYF. The genes are TRBV3-1 and TRBJ2-7; 7 nucleotides agree with TRBD2. The CDR3 covers 16 residues. Per germline, CDR1 LGHDT and CDR2 YNNKEL (reference sequence). The trim removed 1 base at V and 6 bases at J, leaving 12 bases unmatched.

In its sample, this clonotype was seen many times. V is TRBV7-2 and J is TRBJ2-5, with 16 bases identical to TRBD2. Trimming cost V 7 bases and J 5 bases; bases outside gene matches: 10. CDR3 length: 17 residues. Germline-derived CDR1 and CDR2 are SGHTA and FQGNSA. CDR3 nucleotide sequence: TGTGCCAGCACTCAAGCGGGGACTAGCGGGGGGGCGGAGACCCAGTACTTC. Translating gives CASTQAGTSGGAETQYF.

This clonotype was observed at least ten times. The chain is built from TRBV2 and TRBJ2-7, with TRBD1 as a possible D gene (6 bases). Germline loops: CDR1 SNHLY, CDR2 FYNNEI. The CDR3 contains 15 residues. Trimming left V 4 bases short and J 3 bases short, with 16 bases between. The CDR3 DNA reads TGTGCCAGCAGTGCGGACAGTAATACGATCTACGAGCAGTACTTC. Translating gives CASSADSNTIYEQYF.

There are many counts of this clonotype. The CDR3 loop reads CASSLYPTDRGSSGYGYTF. The CDR3 bases are TGCGCCAGCAGCTTGTACCCCACGGACAGGGGGAGTTCTGGCTATGGCTACACCTTC. The chain links TRBV5-1 to TRBJ1-2; 10 bases map to TRBD1. Germline trimming cut 1 base from V and 4 bases from J; bases unmatched to any gene: 16. Germline CDR1 reads SGHRS; CDR2 reads YFSETQ. There are 19 residues in the CDR3.

In this sample, this clonotype turned up many times. The chain carries TRBV10-3 and TRBJ2-7; D ambiguous. CDR1 and CDR2 (germline): ENHRY, SYGVKD. This CDR3 region has 13 residues. V gave up 0 bases and J gave up 6 bases, with 9 bases separating them. CDR3 sequence reads: CAISESAPTEQYF. DNA for the CDR3: TGTGCCATCAGTGAGTCAGCGCCAACCGAGCAGTACTTC.

This clonotype was recorded at least ten times. The rearrangement links TRBV7-3 to TRBJ2-1, with TRBD1 matching 7 bases. The CDR3 totals 14 residues. Losses at the gene ends were 2 bases for V and 7 bases for J; bases not matched to a gene: 5. Germline V gene sequence: CDR1 SGHTA, CDR2 FQGTGA. Here the CDR3 DNA reads TGTGCCAGCAGCTTAGGTCCAGGGGGTAATGAGCAGTTCTTC. This encodes CASSLGPGGNEQFF.

This clonotype was observed at least ten times. The junction departs from germline at one end; a sequencing error may be responsible. The V gene is TRBV15, the J gene TRBJ1-1; 7 bases agree with TRBD1. The CDR3 consists of 15 residues. Germline assignment: CDR1 LNHNV and CDR2 YYDKDF (reference sequence). CDR3 sequence: CATSRTMGLGQEVFF. The CDR3 DNA follows: TGTGCCACCAGCAGAACCATGGGGCTAGGACAGGAAGTTTTCTTT.

As for this clonotype: The junction departs from germline at one end; a sequencing error may be responsible. The chain employs TRBV27 and TRBJ2-3; 14 nucleotides line up with TRBD2. The CDR3 loop spans 16 amino acids. Germline V CDR1 and CDR2: MNHEY, SMNVEV (reference sequence). Here the CDR3 reads CASSPRLAGGTDTKYF. The CDR3 DNA sequence: TGTGCCAGCAGTCCCAGACTAGCGGGAGGGACAGATACGAAGTATTTT.

This clonotype was observed many times. This sequence joins TRBV19 and TRBJ1-1; D is undetermined. There are 14 residues in the CDR3. Germline values: CDR1 LNHDA, CDR2 SQIVND (reference sequence). V gave up 7 bases and J gave up 1 base, with 13 bases separating them. The CDR3 DNA reads TGTGCCAGTATTTCGGGTACAGCGAACACTGAAGCTTTCTTT. It translates to CASISGTANTEAFF.

This clonotype has a count of ten or more. This rearrangement joins TRBV13 to TRBJ2-5, with a possible D match to TRBD2 (7 bases). This CDR3 region has 16 residues. The V end lost 1 base, the J end lost 0 bases, and 12 bases lay between the germline ends. From germline, CDR1 is PRHDT and CDR2 FYEKMQ (reference sequence). The CDR3 sequence is CASSLEGGAHQETQYF. The CDR3, as DNA: TGTGCCAGCAGCTTAGAAGGGGGGGCCCACCAAGAGACCCAGTACTTC.

This clonotype was seen ten or more times. The CDR3 region has the DNA TGTGCCAGCAGTTTGACTACTAGCGTAGATACGCAGTATTTT. Amino acid sequence: CASSLTTSVDTQYF. The rearrangement joins TRBV28 to TRBJ2-3; TRBD2 matches at 7 bases. The CDR3 is 14 amino acids. Losses at the gene ends were 3 bases for V and 5 bases for J; bases not matched to a gene: 5. The germline gives CDR1 MDHEN, CDR2 SYDVKM.

This clonotype was detected many times. The J gene is TRBJ1-1, the V gene TRBV27, with 10 bases fitting TRBD1. CDR1 and CDR2 (germline): MNHEY, SMNVEV (reference sequence). J gave up 0 bases and V 6 bases, and 4 bases lay outside the gene matches. The CDR3 length is 15 residues. The CDR3 DNA follows: TGTGCCAGCAGCGCGGGACAGGGGATGAACACTGAAGCTTTCTTT. It translates to CASSAGQGMNTEAFF.

This clonotype was picked up a small number of times. The V call is TRBV7-9, the J call TRBJ2-3; the D is unclear. CDR1 SEHNR and CDR2 FQNEAQ come from the germline V gene (reference sequence). The V end lost 5 bases, the J end lost 0 bases, and 9 bases lay between the germline ends. The CDR3 loop spans 14 amino acids. The CDR3 is CASSPDGSTDTQYF. The CDR3 DNA reads TGTGCCAGCAGCCCGGACGGCAGCACAGATACGCAGTATTTT.

This clonotype has at least ten counts. The chain recombines TRBV7-3 with TRBJ1-3, with D perhaps matching TRBD1 (5 bases). The CDR3 length is 13 residues. The V gene's germline CDR1 is SGHTA and CDR2 FQGTGA. The V end lost 2 bases, the J end lost 4 bases, and 6 bases lay between the germline ends. The CDR3 bases are TGTGCCAGCAGCTTAGGGGGGGGAAACACCATATATTTT. Translation gives CASSLGGGNTIYF.

At least ten counts were recorded for this clonotype. The chain couples TRBV9 to TRBJ2-1; 7 positions match TRBD2. The germline V gene encodes CDR1 SGDLS and CDR2 YYNGEE. There are 14 residues in the CDR3. V lost 5 bases, J lost 5 bases, and 7 bases stayed unmatched. The CDR3 bases are TGTGCCAGCAGGGGGGAGGGCGGGCACAATGAGCAGTTCTTC. Its translation is CASRGEGGHNEQFF. The entire variable domain, with the rest obtained from reference TRBV9 and TRBJ2-1, is as follows: DSGVTQTPKHLITATGQRVTLRCSPRSGDLSVYWYQQSLDQGLQFLIQYYNGEERAKGNILERFSAQQFPDLHSELNLSSLELGDSALYFCASRGEGGHNEQFFGPGTRLTVL.

At least ten counts were recorded for this clonotype. This chain connects TRBV9 to TRBJ1-1; 9 bases are a match to TRBD1. The CDR3 contains 15 residues. Germline lookup yields CDR1 SGDLS and CDR2 YYNGEE. J gave up 1 base and V 2 bases, and 3 bases lay outside the gene matches. The CDR3 DNA reads as TGTGCCAGCAGCGTCGTGGACAGGGGGAACACTGAAGCTTTCTTT. It specifies CASSVVDRGNTEAFF.

The sample holds many counts of this clonotype. The chain has TRBV6-1 and TRBJ2-7, with 7 bases aligning to TRBD1. J lost 2 bases, V lost 5 bases, and 9 bases had no gene match. The CDR3 sequence is 15 residues long. Germline V CDR1 and CDR2: MNHNS, SASEGT. CDR3 sequence (DNA): TGTGCCAGCAGTCCCGCCGGGACAGCCCCCTACGAGCAGTACGTC. It translates to CASSPAGTAPYEQYV.

This clonotype was picked up many times. The chain uses TRBV2 and TRBJ2-5; possible D gene TRBD2, 6 bases. Germline CDR1 is SNHLY and CDR2 is FYNNEI. V dropped 10 bases and J dropped 6 bases, with 24 bases sitting between them. The CDR3 totals 15 residues. CDR3 in DNA: TGTGCCACCGAAAAATGGCGGGACCGGAAGAAGACCCAGTACTTC. Translating it yields CATEKWRDRKKTQYF.